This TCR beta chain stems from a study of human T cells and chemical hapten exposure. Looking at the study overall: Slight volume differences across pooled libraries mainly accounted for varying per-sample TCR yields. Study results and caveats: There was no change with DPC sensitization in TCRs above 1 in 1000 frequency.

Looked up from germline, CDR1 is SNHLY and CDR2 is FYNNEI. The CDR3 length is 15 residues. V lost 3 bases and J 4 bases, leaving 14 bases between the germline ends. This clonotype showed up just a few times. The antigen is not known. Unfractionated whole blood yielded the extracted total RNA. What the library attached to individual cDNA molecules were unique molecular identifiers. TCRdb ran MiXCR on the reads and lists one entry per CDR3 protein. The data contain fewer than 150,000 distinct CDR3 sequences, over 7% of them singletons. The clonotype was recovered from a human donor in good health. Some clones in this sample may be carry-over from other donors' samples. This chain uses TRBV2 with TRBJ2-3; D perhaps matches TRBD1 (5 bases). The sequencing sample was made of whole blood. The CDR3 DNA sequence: TGTGCCAGCAGTGAGGCAGGGTATTATGCAGATACGCAGTATTTT. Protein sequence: CASSEAGYYADTQYF.